What follows is one TCR beta chain and its context. The target antigen is unknown. Deletions cut 7 bases from V and 5 bases from J, with 17 bases between. Per the germline V gene, CDR1 is MDHEN and CDR2 is SYDVKM. The CDR3 length is 14 residues. This specimen comes from a study of radiotherapy plus CTLA-4 blockade in lung cancer. Here immunoSEQ multiplex PCR was the method, and the copy in TCRdb shows in-frame clones only, minus some. The table includes approximately 28,000 clones, about 75% detected once. General study points: The authors reported that early blood T cell clone dynamics, with interferon-beta, best predicted response.

The chain is built from TRBV28 and TRBJ1-2; D is unresolved. The source was peripheral blood, collected from a patient treated with radiotherapy plus ipilimumab. This TCR was recovered from a human donor with non-small cell lung cancer that progressed on radiotherapy plus ipilimumab. Written as DNA, the CDR3 is TGTGCCAGCACCCCGAAAAGTGTACGTTATGGCTACACCTTC. It yields the protein CASTPKSVRYGYTF.